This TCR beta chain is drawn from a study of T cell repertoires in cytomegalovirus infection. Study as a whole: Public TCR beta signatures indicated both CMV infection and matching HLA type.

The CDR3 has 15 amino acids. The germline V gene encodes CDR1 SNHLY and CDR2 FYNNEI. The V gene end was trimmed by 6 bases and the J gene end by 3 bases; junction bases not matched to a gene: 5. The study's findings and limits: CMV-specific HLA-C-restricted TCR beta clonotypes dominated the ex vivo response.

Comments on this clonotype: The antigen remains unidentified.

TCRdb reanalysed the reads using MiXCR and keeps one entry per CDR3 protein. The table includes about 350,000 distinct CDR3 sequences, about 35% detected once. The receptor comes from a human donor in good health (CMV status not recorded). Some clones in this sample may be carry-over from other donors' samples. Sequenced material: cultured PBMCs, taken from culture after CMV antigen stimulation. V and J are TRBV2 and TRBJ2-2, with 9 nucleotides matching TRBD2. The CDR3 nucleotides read TGTGCCAGCAGAAGACTAGCGGAAGACACCGGGGAGCTGTTTTTT. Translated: CASRRLAEDTGELFF.